The 7 T cell receptor beta chains below were found in one sample sequenced in a study of T cell repertoires in cytomegalovirus infection. TCRdb re-derived calls from the reads in MiXCR, one entry per CDR3 protein. Of hundreds of thousands of distinct CDR3 sequences in the sample, under 20% were seen once. The sequencing input was PBMCs. The source is a human donor in good health (CMV status not recorded). Some clones in this sample may be carry-over from other donors' samples.

V gene TRBV4-3 combines with J gene TRBJ2-3; the D gene is possibly TRBD1 (6 bases). Trimming pared 0 bases from V and 9 bases from J, leaving 19 bases between. This CDR3 has 16 amino acids. Germline CDR1 and CDR2: LGHNA and YSLEER. CDR3 sequence reads: CASSQDPGTGRGTQYF. The CDR3, as DNA: TGCGCCAGCAGCCAAGACCCCGGAACAGGGCGTGGGACGCAGTATTTT.

The rearrangement links TRBV7-2 to TRBJ1-3; D gene uncertain. The germline gives CDR1 SGHTA, CDR2 FQGNSA. The V gene lost 4 bases and the J gene lost 11 bases, with 12 bases spanning the gap. The CDR3 contains 12 residues. CDR3 DNA: TGTGCCAGCAGCTCTGGCGGAGGCGCCATATATTTT. Translation gives CASSSGGGAIYF.

This clonotype was observed many times. V gene TRBV12-3 or TRBV12-4 combines with J gene TRBJ2-6; D perhaps matches TRBD1 (6 bases). The V gene lost 7 bases and the J gene lost 0 bases, with 13 bases spanning the gap. The CDR3 has 16 residues. Here the CDR3 reads CASKMGAISGANVLTF. The CDR3 nucleotides read TGTGCCAGCAAGATGGGGGCGATCTCTGGGGCCAACGTCCTGACTTTC.

The rearrangement links TRBV6-1 to TRBJ1-6, with D possibly matching TRBD1 (6 bases). Germline V gene sequence: CDR1 MNHNS, CDR2 SASEGT. The V gene lost 6 bases and the J gene lost 4 bases, with 13 bases spanning the gap. This CDR3 spans 15 amino acids. CDR3 nucleotide sequence: TGTGCCAGCAGCCCGACACAGGGATATAATTCACCCCTCCACTTT. It is translated as CASSPTQGYNSPLHF.

In this sample, this clonotype turned up a few times. The chain is built from TRBV19 and TRBJ1-5; D remains ambiguous. Germline V gene sequence: CDR1 LNHDA, CDR2 SQIVND (reference sequence). This CDR3 region has 13 residues. With 6 bases removed from V and 5 bases from J, the gap between germline ends came to 11 bases. CDR3 region: CASSPDGDQPQHF. As DNA, the CDR3 is TGTGCCAGTAGCCCGGACGGAGATCAGCCCCAGCATTTT.

The genes are TRBV4-2 and TRBJ2-7, with 10 bases aligning to TRBD1. Germline assignment: CDR1 LGHNA and CDR2 YNFKEQ. There are 15 residues in the CDR3. J gave up 5 bases and V 1 base, and 5 bases lay outside the gene matches. CDR3 nucleotides: TGTGCCAGCAGCCAAGCCGGGACAGGGGCCAACGAGCAGTACTTC. Its protein is CASSQAGTGANEQYF.

V is TRBV20-1 and J is TRBJ2-7; tentative D call: TRBD1 (6 bases). CDR3 length: 14 amino acids. Germline V CDR1 and CDR2: DFQATT, SNEGSKA (reference sequence). The V end was cut by 4 bases, the J end by 3 bases, with 16 bases between. The CDR3 is CSAIRQVIYYEQYF. The DNA of the CDR3 is TGCAGTGCTATTAGACAGGTTATCTACTACGAGCAGTACTTC.